The 9 T cell receptor beta chains in this list originate from one sample, sequenced in a study of vaccination and CD4 T cells after COVID-19. The assay that was used to sequence DNA from cultured CD4+ T cells was the Oncomine TCR Beta short-read assay. TCRdb recomputed calls from the PCR reads with MiXCR, one row per CDR3 protein. Here the sample spans just under 20,000 distinct CDR3 sequences, around 40% being singletons. Their cognate antigens are unknown. Treatment defined: roughly 10-day PBMC culture with coronavirus spike peptide pools or control peptides (ViraFEST assay). Material: CD4+ T cells from blood, cultured in vitro, obtained before SARS-CoV-2 vaccination. Receptor source: a human donor who received a COVID-19 vaccine.

A few counts support this clonotype. The chain couples TRBV30 to TRBJ1-1, with D perhaps TRBD1 (5 bases). The CDR3 is made up of 13 amino acids. The V end was cut by 3 bases, the J end by 5 bases, with 13 bases between. Germline CDR1 and CDR2: GTSNPN and SVGIG (reference sequence). The CDR3 sequence is CAWRLWGGTEAFF. The CDR3 DNA is TGTGCCTGGAGACTGTGGGGGGGGACTGAAGCTTTCTTT.

This clonotype was counted a few times. The gene calls are TRBV2 and TRBJ1-2; no firm D call. The CDR3 length is 14 residues. Looked up from germline, CDR1 is SNHLY and CDR2 is FYNNEI. V was clipped by 8 bases and J by 4 bases, with 17 bases between them. CDR3 protein: CASRIYIGPYGYTF. CDR3 nucleotides: TGTGCCAGCCGAATTTATATAGGGCCCTATGGCTACACCTTC.

The J gene is TRBJ1-2, the V gene TRBV10-2; D ambiguous. Trimming took off 2 bases at V and 1 base at J, with 11 bases between the two ends. The CDR3 loop spans 15 amino acids. Germline CDR1 is WSHSY and CDR2 is SAAADI. The CDR3 protein is CASSERVGINYGYTF. The CDR3 nucleotides read TGCGCCAGCAGTGAGCGGGTAGGGATTAACTATGGCTACACCTTC.

This clonotype came up a few times. The chain employs TRBV20-1 and TRBJ1-3; D is uncertain. Trimming pared 5 bases from V and 2 bases from J, leaving 7 bases between. This CDR3 region has 12 residues. The germline CDR1 and CDR2 sequences are DFQATT and SNEGSKA (reference sequence). CDR3: CSAAAPGNTIYF. CDR3 coding DNA: TGCAGTGCTGCGGCTCCTGGAAACACCATATATTTT.

This clonotype was seen a few times. The chain has TRBV19 and TRBJ1-2; a weak D match, TRBD1 (6 bases). V was pared by 4 bases and J by 5 bases, with 8 bases between. This CDR3 comprises 12 residues. CDR1 and CDR2 (germline): LNHDA, SQIVND (reference sequence). The DNA for the CDR3 is TGTGCCAGTAGTACCGGACAGTATGGCTACACCTTC. It is translated as CASSTGQYGYTF.

The rearrangement uses TRBV24-1 and TRBJ2-7, with TRBD1 identical over 7 bases. Germline CDR1 KGHDR, CDR2 SFDVKD. Trimming at V came to 5 bases and at J to 3 bases, leaving 18 bases not matched to a gene. The CDR3 runs to 18 residues. CDR3: CATSVSSVYIDRDYEQYF. The CDR3 nucleotides read TGTGCCACCAGTGTTTCCAGTGTTTATATCGACAGGGACTACGAGCAGTACTTC.

This clonotype has more than one count but fewer than ten. This rearrangement joins TRBV6-1 to TRBJ1-1; D uncertain. Per the germline V gene, CDR1 is MNHNS and CDR2 is SASEGT. This CDR3 region has 11 residues. The V end was cut by 2 bases, the J end by 11 bases, with 9 bases between. The CDR3 region is CASSEWARAFF. The CDR3 region has the DNA TGTGCCAGCAGTGAATGGGCTCGGGCTTTCTTT.

By sample fraction, this clonotype is medium-sized. V gene TRBV9 combines with J gene TRBJ2-7; 8 nucleotides line up with TRBD2. Germline V gives CDR1 SGDLS, CDR2 YYNGEE. The V segment lost 0 bases and the J segment 2 bases; nucleotides outside the gene matches: 1. This CDR3 contains 14 residues. DNA of the CDR3: TGTGCCAGCAGCGTAGTAGCGGGAACCTACGAGCAGTACTTC. Translating it yields CASSVVAGTYEQYF.

J is TRBJ2-2 and V is TRBV2, with TRBD1 matching over 7 bases. The germline V gene has CDR1 SNHLY and CDR2 FYNNEI. The CDR3 is 15 amino acids. V was clipped by 4 bases and J by 4 bases; unmatched bases: 6. The CDR3 is CASSVDRAITGELFF. CDR3 in DNA: TGTGCCAGCAGTGTCGACAGGGCTATCACCGGGGAGCTGTTTTTT.